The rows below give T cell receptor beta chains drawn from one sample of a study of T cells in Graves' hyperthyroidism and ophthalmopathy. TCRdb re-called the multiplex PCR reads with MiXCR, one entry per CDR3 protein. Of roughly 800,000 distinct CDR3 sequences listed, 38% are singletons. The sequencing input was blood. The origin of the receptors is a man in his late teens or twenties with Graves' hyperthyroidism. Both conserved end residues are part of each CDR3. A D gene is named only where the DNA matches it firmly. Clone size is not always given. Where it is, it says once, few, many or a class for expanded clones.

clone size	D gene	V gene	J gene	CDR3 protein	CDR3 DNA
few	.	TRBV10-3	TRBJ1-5	CAISGGARNQPQHF	TGTGCCATCAGTGGAGGGGCTCGGAATCAGCCCCAGCATTTT
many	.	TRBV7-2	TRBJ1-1	CASSLDAGTEAFF	TGTGCCAGCAGCTTAGATGCTGGGACTGAAGCTTTCTTT
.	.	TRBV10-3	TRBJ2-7	CASSLYNRAHEQYF	TGTGCCAGCAGTTTATATAACAGGGCTCACGAGCAGTACTTC
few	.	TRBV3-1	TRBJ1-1	CASSDMGTEAFF	TGTGCCAGCTCAGATATGGGCACTGAAGCTTTCTTT
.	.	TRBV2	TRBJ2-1	CAISEPSRNYNEQFF	TGTGCCATCAGTGAGCCCAGTCGGAACTACAATGAGCAGTTCTTC
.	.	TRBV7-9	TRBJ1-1	CASSYPRAKGKNTEAFF	TGTGCCAGCAGCTACCCGAGGGCTAAGGGGAAGAACACTGAAGCTTTCTTT
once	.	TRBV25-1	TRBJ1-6	CAGSRDTSSYNSPLHF	TGTGCCGGCAGCCGGGACACGAGCTCCTATAATTCACCCCTCCACTTT
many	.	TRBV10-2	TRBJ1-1	CASSGGVVNTEAFF	TGCGCCAGCAGTGGAGGGGTCGTGAACACTGAAGCTTTCTTT
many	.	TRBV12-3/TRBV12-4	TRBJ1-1	CASSSGLYEAFF	TGTGCCAGCAGTTCGGGGCTTTATGAAGCTTTCTTT
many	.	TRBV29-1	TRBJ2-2	CSVEVQNTGELFF	TGCAGCGTTGAAGTACAGAACACCGGGGAGCTGTTTTTT
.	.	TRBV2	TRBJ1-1	CASSERALPDTEAFF	TGTGCCAGCAGTGAACGGGCCCTCCCAGACACTGAAGCTTTCTTT
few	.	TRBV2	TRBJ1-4	CASSRLGGAGEKLFF	TGTGCCAGCAGTCGCTTGGGGGGGGCAGGTGAAAAACTGTTTTTT
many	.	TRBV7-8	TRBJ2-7	CASSLVVSGGLYEQYF	TGTGCCAGCAGCTTAGTTGTGTCAGGAGGCCTCTACGAGCAGTACTTC
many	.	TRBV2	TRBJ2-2	CASSEVLTGELFF	TGTGCCAGCAGTGAGGTCCTAACCGGGGAGCTGTTTTTT
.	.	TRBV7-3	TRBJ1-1	CASSLGGERPHEAFF	TGTGCCAGCAGCTTAGGCGGGGAAAGACCCCATGAAGCTTTCTTT
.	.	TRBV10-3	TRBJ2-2	CAIRVPNTGELFF	TGTGCCATCAGGGTCCCCAACACCGGGGAGCTGTTTTTT
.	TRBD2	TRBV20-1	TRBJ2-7	CSAPGGREGFIYEQYF	TGCAGTGCTCCCGGTGGACGGGAGGGCTTCATTTACGAGCAGTACTTC
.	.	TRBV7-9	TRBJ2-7	CASSLWSGGATYEQYF	TGTGCCAGCAGCTTATGGTCTGGCGGGGCTACCTACGAGCAGTACTTC
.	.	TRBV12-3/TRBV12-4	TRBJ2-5	CASSNRVRETQYF	TGTGCCAGCAGCAACAGGGTCCGAGAGACCCAGTACTTC
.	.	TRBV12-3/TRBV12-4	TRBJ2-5	CASSFVGEETQYF	TGTGCCAGCAGTTTTGTCGGGGAGGAGACCCAGTACTTC
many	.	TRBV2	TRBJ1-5	CASRITTGTNQPQHF	TGTGCCAGCAGAATCACGACGGGTACGAATCAGCCCCAGCATTTT
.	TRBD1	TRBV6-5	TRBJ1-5	CASSYSTGPSNQPQHF	TGTGCCAGCAGTTACTCGACAGGGCCAAGCAATCAGCCCCAGCATTTT
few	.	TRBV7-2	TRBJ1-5	CASSLIRGGDQPQHF	TGTGCCAGCAGCTTAATTAGGGGGGGAGACCAGCCCCAGCATTTT
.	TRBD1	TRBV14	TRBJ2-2	CASSPRDRLTGELFF	TGTGCCAGCAGCCCCCGGGACAGGCTCACCGGGGAGCTGTTTTTT
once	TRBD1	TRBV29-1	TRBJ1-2	CSATPGQGYGYTF	TGCAGCGCGACTCCGGGACAGGGTTACGGCTACACCTTC
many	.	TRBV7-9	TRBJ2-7	CASSQPARQASVEQYF	TGTGCCAGCAGCCAACCGGCGCGACAGGCTAGTGTCGAGCAGTACTTC
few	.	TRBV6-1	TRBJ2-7	CASSLLWTGLAQYF	TGTGCCAGCTCCCTCCTCTGGACCGGGCTAGCGCAGTACTTC
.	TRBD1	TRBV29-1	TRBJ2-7	CSVAPKGASEQYF	TGCAGCGTTGCCCCGAAGGGGGCTAGCGAGCAGTACTTC
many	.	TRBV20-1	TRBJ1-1	CSATEGGSDTEAFF	TGCAGTGCTACGGAAGGGGGATCGGACACTGAAGCTTTCTTT
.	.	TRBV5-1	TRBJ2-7	CASSLAGSNEQYF	TGTGCCAGCAGCTTGGCAGGGTCAAACGAGCAGTACTTC
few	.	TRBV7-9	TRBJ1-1	CASSNGDFEAFF	TGTGCCAGCAGTAACGGGGATTTCGAAGCTTTCTTT
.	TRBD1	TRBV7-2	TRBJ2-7	CASSFFRQGPIYEQYF	TGTGCCAGCAGCTTCTTCAGACAGGGACCGATCTACGAGCAGTACTTC
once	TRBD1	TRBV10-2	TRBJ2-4	CASSESGQENIQYF	TGCGCCAGCAGTGAGTCGGGACAGGAAAACATTCAGTACTTC
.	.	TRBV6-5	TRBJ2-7	CASSQGGLPYEQYF	TGTGCCAGCAGCCAGGGGGGACTACCCTACGAGCAGTACTTC
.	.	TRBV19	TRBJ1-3	CASSTGTASSGNTIYF	TGTGCCAGTAGTACCGGGACCGCGAGCTCTGGAAACACCATATATTTT
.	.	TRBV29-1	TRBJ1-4	CSVEEESGVYEKLFF	TGCAGCGTTGAAGAAGAATCAGGGGTTTACGAAAAACTGTTTTTT
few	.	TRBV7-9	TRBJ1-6	CASSLLGGHSPLHF	TGTGCCAGCAGTTTACTGGGGGGGCATTCACCCCTCCACTTT
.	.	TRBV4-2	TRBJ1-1	CASSQESGDRTEAFF	TGTGCCAGCAGCCAAGAATCGGGTGATAGAACTGAAGCTTTCTTT
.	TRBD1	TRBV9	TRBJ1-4	CASSPSPGTEEKLFF	TGTGCCAGCAGCCCGTCGCCCGGGACAGAAGAAAAACTGTTTTTT
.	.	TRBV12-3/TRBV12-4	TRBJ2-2	CASSWHPTGTGELFF	TGTGCCAGCAGCTGGCATCCGACCGGTACCGGGGAGCTGTTTTTT
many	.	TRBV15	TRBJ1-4	CATSPPSPAEKLFF	TGTGCCACCAGCCCTCCGTCCCCAGCAGAAAAACTGTTTTTT
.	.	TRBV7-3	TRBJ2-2	CASSLSREGLNIGELFF	TGTGCCAGCAGCTTATCCCGCGAGGGGTTGAACATCGGGGAGCTGTTTTTT
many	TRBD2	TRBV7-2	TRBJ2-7	CASSPLAGSYEQYF	TGTGCCAGTAGTCCACTAGCGGGGTCCTACGAGCAGTACTTC
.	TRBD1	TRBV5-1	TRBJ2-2	CASSSDRDGTGELFF	TGCGCCAGCAGCTCCGACAGGGATGGCACCGGGGAGCTGTTTTTT
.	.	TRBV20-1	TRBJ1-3	CSAEGSENTIYF	TGCAGTGCTGAGGGAAGTGAAAACACCATATATTTT
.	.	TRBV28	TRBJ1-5	CASSPSGGRGQPQHF	TGTGCCAGCAGCCCTAGTGGGGGGAGGGGGCAGCCCCAGCATTTT
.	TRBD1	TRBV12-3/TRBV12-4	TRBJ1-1	CASSPTPDRVTEAFF	TGTGCCAGCAGTCCCACCCCCGACAGGGTTACTGAAGCTTTCTTT
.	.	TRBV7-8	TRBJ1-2	CASSLAGNTF	TGTGCCAGCAGCTTAGCTGGAAACACCTTC